The 30 T cell receptor beta chains listed next were all sequenced from one sample in a study of blood T cell repertoires in COVID-19. Measured with immunoSEQ multiplex PCR; TCRdb has only the in-frame clones, and not every one. Of about 500,000 clones listed, roughly nine tenths are singletons. Specimen: peripheral blood. These receptors came from a woman between 45 and 60 years old with COVID-19, enrolled during active disease.

This clone has a single count. This chain uses TRBV30 with TRBJ2-7, with 7 nucleotides matching TRBD1. V was clipped by 1 base and J by 6 bases; unmatched bases: 6. Per the germline V gene, CDR1 is GTSNPN and CDR2 is SVGIG (reference sequence). The CDR3 sequence is 13 residues long. The CDR3 spells CAWSDDRDREQYF. As DNA, the CDR3 is TGTGCCTGGAGTGACGACAGGGATCGCGAGCAGTACTTC.

This sequence joins TRBV6-7 and TRBJ1-5; no definite D call. Being an ORF, TRBV6-7 has a function that is uncertain. The CDR3 sequence is 11 residues long. With 3 bases removed from V and 15 bases from J, the gap between germline ends came to 12 bases. The CDR3 DNA reads TGTGCCAGCAGTTATGTCGCCCCGGGGCATTTT. It yields the protein CASSYVAPGHF.

The J gene is TRBJ2-3, the V gene TRBV7-3; D is undetermined. Looked up from germline, CDR1 is SGHTA and CDR2 is FQGTGA. The CDR3 totals 16 residues. The V end lost 2 bases, the J end lost 0 bases, and 12 bases lay between the germline ends. CDR3 bases: TGTGCCAGCAGCTTACAGGCCACCCTTAGCACAGATACGCAGTATTTT. Translation: CASSLQATLSTDTQYF. Full variable domain (rest looked up from reference TRBV7-3 and TRBJ2-3): GAGVSQTPSNKVTEKGKYVELRCDPISGHTALYWYRQSLGQGPEFLIYFQGTGAADDSGLPNDRFFAVRPEGSVSTLKIQRTERGDSAVYLCASSLQATLSTDTQYFGPGTRLTVL.

J is TRBJ2-1 and V is TRBV9, with TRBD2 matching over 9 bases. V gave up 0 bases and J gave up 8 bases; unmatched junction bases: 6. CDR3 length: 15 amino acids. The germline gives CDR1 SGDLS, CDR2 YYNGEE. CDR3 bases: TGTGCCAGCAGCGTAGTGGGCGGGGGGGTCTATGAGCAGTTCTTC. Amino acid sequence: CASSVVGGGVYEQFF.

The chain employs TRBV27 and TRBJ2-1; 7 bases are a match to TRBD2. V lost 2 bases to trimming and J lost 3 bases; unmatched junction nucleotides: 4. Per the germline V gene, CDR1 is MNHEY and CDR2 is SMNVEV (reference sequence). The CDR3 has 15 amino acids. CDR3: CASSLGGGNYNEQFF. Written as DNA, the CDR3 is TGTGCCAGCAGTTTAGGGGGGGGTAACTACAATGAGCAGTTCTTC.

The chain has TRBV6-6 and TRBJ2-3; 9 nucleotides align to TRBD1. The germline V gene encodes CDR1 MNHNY and CDR2 SVGAGI (reference sequence). Unmatched junction bases numbered 6, after V lost 5 bases and J lost 3 bases. The CDR3 sequence is 15 residues long. The CDR3 protein is CASSNRDRVTDTQYF. CDR3 nucleotides: TGTGCCAGCAGTAACCGGGACAGGGTTACAGATACGCAGTATTTT.

This chain joins TRBV9 and TRBJ1-5; D is perhaps TRBD1 (5 bases). Trimming shortened V by 0 bases and J by 5 bases, and 9 bases separated the two germline ends. The germline CDR1 and CDR2 sequences are SGDLS and YYNGEE. The CDR3 is 14 amino acids. CDR3 sequence reads: CASSVEPGYQPQHF. CDR3 in DNA: TGTGCCAGCAGCGTAGAGCCAGGGTATCAGCCCCAGCATTTT.

This clone was picked up a small number of times. V and J are TRBV7-9 and TRBJ2-2, with 10 bases fitting TRBD2. The CDR3 consists of 15 residues. The germline V gene has CDR1 SEHNR and CDR2 FQNEAQ (reference sequence). Germline trimming cut 4 bases from V and 4 bases from J; bases unmatched to any gene: 3. The CDR3 sequence is CASSSTSGATGELFF. The CDR3 DNA reads as TGTGCCAGCAGCTCAACTAGCGGGGCCACCGGGGAGCTGTTTTTT.

This clone has a handful of counts. The chain carries TRBV21-1 and TRBJ1-1; the DNA was not compared with TRBD1, the D call given in the table. TRBV21-1 is a pseudogene locus. The CDR3 spans 16 residues. The CDR3 protein is CASSKAGTSPNTEAFF. CDR3 coding DNA: TGTGCCAGCAGCAAAGCGGGCACTTCCCCGAACACTGAAGCTTTCTTT.

This chain joins TRBV10-1 and TRBJ1-2; 9 bases map to TRBD1. Germline V lookup: CDR1 WNHNN, CDR2 SYGVQD (reference sequence). This CDR3 is 12 amino acids long. The V gene end was trimmed by 6 bases and the J gene end by 4 bases; junction bases not matched to a gene: 0. The CDR3 region has the DNA TGCGCCAGCAGACAGGGGGCCTATGGCTACACCTTC. Its translation is CASRQGAYGYTF.

This chain connects TRBV4-1 to TRBJ1-3; no clear D. V gave up 1 base and J gave up 1 base, with 11 bases separating them. The CDR3 totals 16 residues. Per the germline V gene, CDR1 is MGHRA and CDR2 is YSYEKL. CDR3 amino acids: CASSQARQKSGNTIYF. CDR3 DNA sequence: TGCGCCAGCAGCCAAGCTCGTCAGAAATCTGGAAACACCATATATTTT.

This chain uses TRBV18 with TRBJ2-5, with 10 bases fitting TRBD1. V lost 4 bases and J lost 5; bases outside the gene matches: 4. The CDR3 spans 14 residues. Looked up from germline, CDR1 is KGHSH and CDR2 is LQKENI. The CDR3 loop is CASSRQGAGETQYF. The CDR3 bases are TGTGCCAGCTCACGACAGGGGGCCGGTGAGACCCAGTACTTC.

This sequence joins TRBV10-3 and TRBJ2-5, with 10 bases fitting TRBD2. CDR1 ENHRY and CDR2 SYGVKD come from the germline V gene. This CDR3 is 15 amino acids long. The J segment lost 3 bases and the V segment lost 2 bases, leaving 3 bases of the junction unmatched. The CDR3 nucleotides are TGTGCCATCAGTGAGGATCTAGCGGGGGAAGAGACCCAGTACTTC. It codes for CAISEDLAGEETQYF.

This chain joins TRBV28 and TRBJ2-3; the D gene is possibly TRBD2 (5 bases). V was clipped by 4 bases and J by 1 base, with 15 bases between them. CDR3 length: 16 amino acids. The germline V gene encodes CDR1 MDHEN and CDR2 SYDVKM. The CDR3 nucleotides read TGTGCCAGCAGTTACTCCCGGGGAAGGGGCACAGATACGCAGTATTTT. Protein sequence: CASSYSRGRGTDTQYF.

The chain uses TRBV7-8 and TRBJ1-1; weak D call: TRBD1 (5 bases). This CDR3 has 15 amino acids. Trimming removed 5 bases from V and 5 bases from J, with 18 bases in between. CDR1 SGHVS and CDR2 FQNEAQ come from the germline V gene. The CDR3 spells CASSPTGGLRTEAFF. The CDR3 nucleotides are TGTGCCAGCAGCCCGACGGGGGGATTGAGGACTGAAGCTTTCTTT.

The chain is built from TRBV19 and TRBJ2-2; 8 bases are a match to TRBD1. Germline assignment: CDR1 LNHDA and CDR2 SQIVND (reference sequence). The CDR3 is 16 residues long. Trimming took 7 bases from V and 0 from J; bases not matched to a gene: 7. The CDR3: CASIGDRFANTGELFF. Here the CDR3 DNA reads TGTGCCAGTATCGGGGACAGGTTCGCGAACACCGGGGAGCTGTTTTTT.

The chain joins TRBV13 to TRBJ2-1; perhaps TRBD2 as D (6 bases). Trimming took off 5 bases at V and 5 bases at J, with 13 bases between the two ends. Germline CDR1 is PRHDT and CDR2 is FYEKMQ (reference sequence). This CDR3 has 14 residues. This CDR3 reads CASSPRGSDNEQFF. Here the CDR3 DNA reads TGTGCCAGCAGCCCGCGGGGCAGTGACAATGAGCAGTTCTTC.

This clone was seen only once. This rearrangement joins TRBV30 to TRBJ1-3; 7 positions match TRBD1. The CDR3 is made up of 16 amino acids. V shed 3 bases, J shed 2 bases, and the junction held 10 bases outside the gene matches. Germline lookup yields CDR1 GTSNPN and CDR2 SVGIG (reference sequence). CDR3 DNA sequence: TGTGCCTGGAGCCCCCCGGACAGGAACACTGGAAACACCATATATTTT. Protein product: CAWSPPDRNTGNTIYF.

The chain joins TRBV2 to TRBJ2-1; D not certain. The CDR3 consists of 13 residues. CDR1 and CDR2 (germline): SNHLY, FYNNEI. Between the trimmed V and J ends, which lost 9 bases and 6 bases, there was a span of 15 bases. Written as DNA, the CDR3 is TGTGCCAGTGGGTACCCGGGTGCCAATGAGCAGTTCTTC. This codes for CASGYPGANEQFF. The full variable domain, in which reference TRBV2 and TRBJ2-1 provide the parts outside the CDR3, is EPEVTQTPSHQVTQMGQEVILRCVPISNHLYFYWYRQILGQKVEFLVSFYNNEISEKSEIFDDQFSVERPDGSNFTLKIRSTKLEDSAMYFCASGYPGANEQFFGPGTRLTVL.

This chain uses TRBV19 with TRBJ1-1; no definite D call. The CDR3 totals 14 residues. Germline CDR1 LNHDA, CDR2 SQIVND (reference sequence). V dropped 3 bases and J dropped 1 base, with 9 bases sitting between them. CDR3: CASSIPLGNTEAFF. CDR3 nucleotide sequence: TGTGCCAGTAGTATCCCTCTCGGGAACACTGAAGCTTTCTTT.

The rearrangement uses TRBV6-5 and TRBJ1-2; 10 bases match TRBD1. In germline, CDR1 is MNHEY, CDR2 SVGAGI. This CDR3 region has 13 residues. V shed 8 bases, J shed 4 bases, and the junction held 4 bases outside the gene matches. The CDR3 reads CASGGQGSYGYTF. CDR3 nucleotides: TGTGCCAGCGGGGGACAGGGGAGCTATGGCTACACCTTC.

The rearrangement uses TRBV9 and TRBJ2-3; 7 positions agree with TRBD2. CDR3 length equals 14 residues. CDR1 and CDR2 from the germline V gene are SGDLS and YYNGEE. Unmatched junction bases numbered 4, after V lost 2 bases and J lost 4 bases. In DNA form, the CDR3 reads TGTGCCAGCAGCGTTCGACTAGCCCCAGATACGCAGTATTTT. It encodes CASSVRLAPDTQYF. The full variable domain, completed using reference TRBV9 and TRBJ2-3, is DSGVTQTPKHLITATGQRVTLRCSPRSGDLSVYWYQQSLDQGLQFLIQYYNGEERAKGNILERFSAQQFPDLHSELNLSSLELGDSALYFCASSVRLAPDTQYFGPGTRLTVL.

The chain recombines TRBV2 with TRBJ1-5; the D gene is possibly TRBD1 (6 bases). The CDR3 is 14 amino acids. V gave up 6 bases and J gave up 7 bases, with 16 bases separating them. The germline gives CDR1 SNHLY, CDR2 FYNNEI. The DNA of the CDR3 is TGTGCCAGCAGGGGGGCTTCTTCGAGGCAGCCCCAGCATTTT. Its translation is CASRGASSRQPQHF. Drawing the rest from reference TRBV2 and TRBJ1-5, the complete variable domain is EPEVTQTPSHQVTQMGQEVILRCVPISNHLYFYWYRQILGQKVEFLVSFYNNEISEKSEIFDDQFSVERPDGSNFTLKIRSTKLEDSAMYFCASRGASSRQPQHFGDGTRLSIL.

J is TRBJ2-7 and V is TRBV10-3; 10 nucleotides line up with TRBD1. This CDR3 region has 14 residues. The J segment lost 4 bases and the V segment lost 11 bases, leaving 11 bases of the junction unmatched. CDR1 is ENHRY and CDR2 is SYGVKD in the germline V gene. In nucleotides, the CDR3 is TGTGCCCATCACGGGGGGACAGGGGATTACGAGCAGTACTTC. Translated: CAHHGGTGDYEQYF.

This clone appeared many times. This chain joins TRBV7-8 and TRBJ2-7; D call uncertain. The CDR3 sequence is 14 residues long. V lost 3 bases to trimming and J lost 7 bases, with 16 bases between them. Looked up from germline, CDR1 is SGHVS and CDR2 is FQNEAQ. The CDR3 loop is CASSFGTDELEQYF. CDR3 bases: TGTGCCAGCAGCTTCGGTACAGACGAGTTAGAGCAGTACTTC. Full variable domain (missing parts from reference TRBV7-8 and TRBJ2-7): GAGVSQSPRYKVAKRGQDVALRCDPISGHVSLFWYQQALGQGPEFLTYFQNEAQLDKSGLPSDRFFAERPEGSVSTLKIQRTQQEDSAVYLCASSFGTDELEQYFGPGTRLTVT.

V is TRBV5-1 and J is TRBJ2-5, with 7 bases identical to TRBD2. Germline values: CDR1 SGHRS, CDR2 YFSETQ. The length of the CDR3 is 16 residues. V dropped 0 bases and J dropped 5; count of bases not matched to a gene: 10. The CDR3 DNA follows: TGCGCCAGCAGCTTGGTTCGGACACCCGGGGGGGAGACCCAGTACTTC. It translates to CASSLVRTPGGETQYF.

The chain couples TRBV29-1 to TRBJ2-3, with 8 nucleotides matching TRBD1. Germline values: CDR1 SQVTM, CDR2 ANQGSEA. Trimming at V came to 4 bases and at J to 5 bases, leaving 8 bases not matched to a gene. The CDR3 extends over 14 amino acids. The DNA of the CDR3 is TGCAGCGTTGTGTATGACAGGGGAGTAGATACGCAGTATTTT. It specifies CSVVYDRGVDTQYF.

V and J are TRBV4-1 and TRBJ1-1, with 7 bases identical to TRBD1. CDR1 is MGHRA and CDR2 is YSYEKL in the germline V gene. The V segment lost 0 bases and the J segment 6 bases; nucleotides outside the gene matches: 7. This CDR3 has 15 residues. The CDR3 loop is CASSQDWSGGSEAFF. CDR3 coding DNA: TGCGCCAGCAGCCAAGATTGGTCAGGGGGATCTGAAGCTTTCTTT.

V is TRBV18 and J is TRBJ1-6; no clear D gene. Trimming shortened V by 3 bases and J by 7 bases, and 4 bases separated the two germline ends. Germline values: CDR1 KGHSH, CDR2 LQKENI. There are 12 residues in the CDR3. CDR3 amino acids: CASSPSNSPLHF. For the CDR3, the DNA is TGTGCCAGCTCACCCTCCAATTCACCCCTCCACTTT.

The V and J genes are TRBV19 and TRBJ2-2; 8 nucleotides line up with TRBD2. Germline CDR1 LNHDA, CDR2 SQIVND (reference sequence). The CDR3 extends over 15 amino acids. Trimming removed 3 bases from V and 5 bases from J; junction bases left unmatched: 5. The CDR3 DNA reads as TGTGCCAGTAGTATCAGCGGGGGTGGTACCGGGGAGCTGTTTTTT. Protein sequence: CASSISGGGTGELFF.